This TCR beta chain is from a study of T cell responses to AZD1222 COVID-19 vaccine. Study-level information: Pooling of second doses given at about 4 or about 12 weeks was done.

This clone was seen just once. What it recognizes is unknown. The same CDR3 arises from other DNA sequences in this sample as well. This CDR3 has 14 residues. Germline trimming cut 5 bases from V and 4 bases from J; bases unmatched to any gene: 1. Germline CDR1 reads SEHNR; CDR2 reads FQNEAQ (reference sequence). Broader study findings: The sample set comprised mostly white British donors with more females, and clonal diversity was possibly underestimated.

Produced via immunoSEQ multiplex PCR; TCRdb's table is partial and in-frame only. The sample yields around 120,000 clones, 90% to 95% seen once. The receptor's source is an adult in good health. The rearrangement joins TRBV7-9 to TRBJ2-7; 14 nucleotides match TRBD2. This sample comprised peripheral blood, obtained on day 0 of AZD1222 vaccination. The CDR3 DNA is TGTGCCAGCAGCCGACTAGCGGGAGGGTACGAGCAGTACTTC. The encoded protein is CASSRLAGGYEQYF.